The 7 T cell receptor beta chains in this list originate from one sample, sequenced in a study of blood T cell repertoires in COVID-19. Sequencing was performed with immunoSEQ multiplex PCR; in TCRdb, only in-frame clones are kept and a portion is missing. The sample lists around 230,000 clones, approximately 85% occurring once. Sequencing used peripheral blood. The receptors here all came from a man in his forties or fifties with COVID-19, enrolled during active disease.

The CDR3, as DNA: TGCGCCAGCAGCCAAGATTATGGACTAGCGGGGCCAGATACGCAGTATTTT. Translation gives CASSQDYGLAGPDTQYF. This chain connects TRBV4-1 to TRBJ2-3, with 12 bases that match TRBD2. Germline V gene lookup returns CDR1 MGHRA and CDR2 YSYEKL. V dropped 0 bases and J dropped 4; count of bases not matched to a gene: 5. This CDR3 region has 17 residues.

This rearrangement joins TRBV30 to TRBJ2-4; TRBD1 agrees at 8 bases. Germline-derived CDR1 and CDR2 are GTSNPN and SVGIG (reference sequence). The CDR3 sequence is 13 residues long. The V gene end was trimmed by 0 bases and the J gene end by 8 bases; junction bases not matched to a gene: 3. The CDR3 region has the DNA TGTGCCTGGAGTGTACAGGGGGAGTACATTCAGTACTTC. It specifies CAWSVQGEYIQYF.

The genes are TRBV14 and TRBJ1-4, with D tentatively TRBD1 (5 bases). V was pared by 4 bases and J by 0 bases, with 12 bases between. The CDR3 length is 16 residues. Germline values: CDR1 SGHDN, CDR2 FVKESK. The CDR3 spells CASSLRQFATNEKLFF. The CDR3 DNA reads TGTGCCAGCAGCCTTCGACAGTTTGCAACTAATGAAAAACTGTTTTTT.

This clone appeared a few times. The CDR3 loop reads CATSTDGSNQPQHF. The CDR3 nucleotides read TGTGCCACCAGCACAGACGGTAGCAATCAGCCCCAGCATTTT. The V and J genes are TRBV15 and TRBJ1-5; the D is unclear. The CDR3 is 14 residues long. V gave up 4 bases and J gave up 0 bases, with 7 bases separating them. Germline V CDR1 and CDR2: LNHNV, YYDKDF (reference sequence).

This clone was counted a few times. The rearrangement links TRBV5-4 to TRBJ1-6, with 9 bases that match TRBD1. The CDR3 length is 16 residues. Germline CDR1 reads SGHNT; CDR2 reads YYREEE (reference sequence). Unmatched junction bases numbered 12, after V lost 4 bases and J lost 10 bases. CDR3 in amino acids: CASSIQGARLRSPLHF. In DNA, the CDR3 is TGTGCCAGCAGCATACAGGGGGCCCGCCTTAGATCACCCCTCCACTTT.

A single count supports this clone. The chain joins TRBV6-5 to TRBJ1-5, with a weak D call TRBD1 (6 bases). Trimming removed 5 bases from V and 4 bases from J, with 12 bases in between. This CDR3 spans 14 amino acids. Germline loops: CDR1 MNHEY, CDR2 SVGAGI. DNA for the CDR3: TGTGCCAGCAGTACACAGGGCGCGAATCAGCCCCAGCATTTT. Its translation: CASSTQGANQPQHF.

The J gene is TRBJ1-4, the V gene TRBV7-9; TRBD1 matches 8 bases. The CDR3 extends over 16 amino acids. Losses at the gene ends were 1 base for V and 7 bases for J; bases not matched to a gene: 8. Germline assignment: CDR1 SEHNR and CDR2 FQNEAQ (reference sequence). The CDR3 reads CASSLEFGQGSEKLFF. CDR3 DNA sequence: TGTGCCAGCAGCTTAGAGTTTGGACAGGGAAGTGAAAAACTGTTTTTT.